Below, one T cell receptor (beta chain) is given with its context. The entry originates in a study of control samples from healthy donors and cancer patients. Assay: immunoSEQ multiplex PCR; the TCRdb copy retains only in-frame clones and omits some. The sample lists around 94,000 clones, 90% occurring once. Germline CDR1 and CDR2: LGHNA and YNFKEQ. Trimming left V 5 bases short and J 0 bases short, with 13 bases between. The CDR3 consists of 15 residues. The chain couples TRBV4-2 to TRBJ1-1; weak D call: TRBD1 (5 bases). This sequence originates from a woman in her late teens or twenties in good health. Sequencing was carried out using blood. The CDR3 spells CASSAGRVLNTEAFF. The DNA of the CDR3 is TGTGCCAGCAGCGCCGGCAGGGTCCTGAACACTGAAGCTTTCTTT.